Below are 10 T cell receptor beta chains sequenced from a single sample in a study of T-cell reconstitution after alpha-beta-depleted transplantation in children. Unique molecular identifiers tagged the TCRbeta library. TCRdb re-called the PCR reads with MiXCR, one entry per CDR3 protein. The sample records some 200,000 distinct CDR3 sequences, approximately 8.4% being singletons. Sequenced here: PBMCs, mostly from graft donor cells, sampled 360 days after TCRalphabeta/CD19-depleted stem cell transplant. Source of these receptors: a male patient aged 2 to 9 who had a stem cell transplant for acute myeloid leukemia, so the T cells may come from the graft donor.

This clonotype has at least ten counts. The chain links TRBV5-6 to TRBJ2-7; TRBD1 agrees at 7 bases. The ends lost 4 bases at V and 2 bases at J; junction bases unmatched: 6. The germline gives CDR1 SGHDT, CDR2 YYEEEE. The CDR3 length is 14 residues. CDR3 in DNA: TGTGCCAGCAGCATGGGGACAGCCACCTACGAGCAGTACGTC. Encoded protein: CASSMGTATYEQYV.

J is TRBJ2-2 and V is TRBV4-2; 8 positions match TRBD2. CDR1 and CDR2 (germline): LGHNA, YNFKEQ. Trimming took 0 bases from V and 5 from J; bases not matched to a gene: 11. The CDR3 spans 18 residues. CDR3 protein: CASSQEGAGARWTGELFF. CDR3 nucleotides: TGTGCCAGCAGCCAAGAGGGAGCGGGGGCTCGATGGACCGGGGAGCTGTTTTTT.

The chain employs TRBV25-1 and TRBJ2-7, with D uncertain. Germline lookup yields CDR1 MGHDK and CDR2 SYGVNS. V was pared by 4 bases and J by 5 bases, with 9 bases between. The CDR3 loop spans 12 amino acids. CDR3 residues: CASSVHMHEQYV. The CDR3 coding sequence is TGTGCCAGCAGTGTCCACATGCACGAGCAGTACGTC.

In its sample, this clonotype was seen once. The CDR3 DNA follows: TGTGCCAGCAGCCCCCAAGCGGGAGGATCATACAATGAGCAGTTCTTC. Its protein is CASSPQAGGSYNEQFF. The chain carries TRBV7-3 and TRBJ2-1; 9 positions agree with TRBD2. Germline values: CDR1 SGHTA, CDR2 FQGTGA. V trimming: 5 bases; J trimming: 4 bases; junction bases outside the gene matches: 9. This CDR3 is 16 amino acids long.

This clonotype has just a few counts. The gene calls are TRBV11-2 and TRBJ2-5, with 8 bases identical to TRBD2. J lost 7 bases, V lost 1 base, and 11 bases had no gene match. The CDR3 runs 16 residues. CDR1 is SGHAT and CDR2 is FQNNGV in the germline V gene. CDR3 sequence: CASSLVAGGLFGTQYF. CDR3 DNA: TGTGCCAGCAGCTTAGTGGCGGGGGGCCTCTTTGGGACCCAGTACTTC. The full variable domain, in which reference TRBV11-2 and TRBJ2-5 provide the parts outside the CDR3, is EAGVAQSPRYKIIEKRQSVAFWCNPISGHATLYWYQQILGQGPKLLIQFQNNGVVDDSQLPKDRFSAERLKGVDSTLKIQPAKLEDSAVYLCASSLVAGGLFGTQYFGPGTRLLVL.

This clonotype showed up many times. V is TRBV7-8 and J is TRBJ2-3; possibly TRBD1 for D (6 bases). In germline, CDR1 is SGHVS, CDR2 FQNEAQ. Trimming cost V 1 base and J 0 bases, with 11 bases left between them. CDR3 length: 16 amino acids. CDR3 residues: CASSLEGEWSTDTQYF. CDR3 coding DNA: TGTGCCAGCAGCTTAGAGGGGGAGTGGAGCACAGATACGCAGTATTTT.

This chain joins TRBV12-3 or TRBV12-4 and TRBJ1-3; D gene ambiguous. CDR3 length equals 14 residues. Trimming took 6 bases from V and 7 from J, leaving 16 bases between them. The CDR3, as DNA: TGTGCCAGCAGCCCGGGCCATAACTGGAACACCATATATTTT. Translated, it gives CASSPGHNWNTIYF.

This chain uses TRBV4-2 with TRBJ2-2; D ambiguous. This CDR3 is built from 16 residues. V lost 0 bases and J 1 base, leaving 9 bases between the germline ends. Germline V gene data show CDR1 as LGHNA and CDR2 as YNFKEQ. In nucleotides, the CDR3 is TGTGCCAGCAGCCAAGATCACAGCCTGAACACCGGGGAGCTGTTTTTT. This codes for CASSQDHSLNTGELFF.

This clonotype was observed a few times. The chain couples TRBV12-3 or TRBV12-4 to TRBJ2-3; 7 positions match TRBD1. The CDR3 runs 15 residues. Unmatched junction bases numbered 4, after V lost 2 bases and J lost 2 bases. In DNA form, the CDR3 reads TGTGCCAGCAGTTTACGCAGGGGGATCACAGATACGCAGTATTTT. Its protein product is CASSLRRGITDTQYF.

This clonotype was counted ten times or more. V is TRBV4-1 and J is TRBJ2-3, with D possibly being TRBD2 (7 bases). V was clipped by 0 bases and J by 2 bases, with 15 bases between them. The germline V gene encodes CDR1 MGHRA and CDR2 YSYEKL. There are 17 residues in the CDR3. CDR3 DNA sequence: TGCGCCAGCAGCCAAGACCCGGGGGGCGGGACCACAGATACGCAGTATTTT. This translates into CASSQDPGGGTTDTQYF.